This T cell receptor (beta chain) was documented in a study of cytomegalovirus exposure and HLA in healthy donors. As for the study in general: An analysis done earlier identified some 120 million unique TCR beta sequences from 150 million to 200 million T cells.

As to this clone: As yet, its antigen is unknown.

60 Vbeta and 13 Jbeta primers were used in PCR. Libraries were prepared by immunoSEQ multiplex PCR; TCRdb keeps only in-frame clonotypes and omits some of them. The sample consists of about 200,000 clones, roughly four fifths of them appearing once. General study findings and limits: The authors considered a cluster of highly shared sequence variants likely to be a sequencing artifact. In an earlier analysis, about 90% or about 30%: the productive usage of most TCR beta V segments. Sequencing depth across donors, presence/absence analyses assumed, was roughly uniform.

The CDR3 runs 17 residues. CDR1 is SGHRS and CDR2 is YFSETQ in the germline V gene. V was pared by 0 bases and J by 0 bases, with 8 bases of the junction left unmatched. V is TRBV5-1 and J is TRBJ1-1, with 7 nucleotides matching TRBD1. Material: PBMCs. The TCR originated in a man in his thirties or forties in good health and CMV-seronegative. Here the CDR3 reads CASSLELGGDLNTEAFF. CDR3 DNA sequence: TGCGCCAGCAGCTTGGAGTTAGGGGGCGATTTGAACACTGAAGCTTTCTTT.